The 10 T cell receptor beta chains presented below share a single source sample, sequenced in a study of T cell responses to AZD1222 COVID-19 vaccine (dated by TCRdb to the early 2020s). Libraries were constructed by the immunoSEQ multiplex PCR assay. TCRdb limited this immuneACCESS table to in-frame rearrangements with V and J called. A share of clones is missing; checked studies link under half to unresolved V genes, and the rest is unexplained. Within this sample are 79,000 or so clones, with approximately 89% of them counted one time only. About 5.2% of the sample goes to the ten largest clones. Read against the paper, the sample's time point label means: about 28 days (+/-7) after the second vaccine dose. The starting material was peripheral blood, obtained 28 days after the second AZD1222 dose. The receptors derive from an adult who received the AZD1222 COVID-19 vaccine.

The chain is built from TRBV6-4 and TRBJ1-1; D is uncertain. V lost 4 bases to trimming and J lost 1 base, with 7 bases between them. This CDR3 comprises 13 residues. The germline V gene encodes CDR1 MRHNA and CDR2 SNTAGT. The CDR3 region is CASSGTPNTEAFF. Here the CDR3 DNA reads TGTGCCAGCAGTGGGACCCCGAACACTGAAGCTTTCTTT.

The chain recombines TRBV11-1 with TRBJ2-3, with 9 bases lining up with TRBD1. The CDR3 loop spans 16 amino acids. Germline-derived CDR1 and CDR2 are SGHAT and FQDESV (reference sequence). V lost 6 bases and J lost 8; bases outside the gene matches: 15. CDR3 region: CASSYISGQGSGTQYF. In DNA, the CDR3 is TGTGCCAGCAGTTACATTTCGGGACAGGGTAGTGGTACGCAGTATTTT.

The genes are TRBV6-5 and TRBJ2-7; 7 bases are a match to TRBD1. Germline V gene data show CDR1 as MNHEY and CDR2 as SVGAGI. The junction had 7 bases not matched to a gene; V was cut back by 2 bases and J by 0 bases. The CDR3 runs to 16 residues. Here the CDR3 reads CASSYNPTGASYEQYF. CDR3 sequence (DNA): TGTGCCAGCAGTTACAACCCAACAGGGGCCTCCTACGAGCAGTACTTC.

This clone was observed once. The CDR3 protein is CASSTDSYNEQFF. The DNA of the CDR3 is TGCGCCAGCAGCACGGACAGCTACAATGAGCAGTTCTTC. The chain joins TRBV5-1 to TRBJ2-1; possibly TRBD1 for D (6 bases). Trimming left V 4 bases short and J 3 bases short, with 8 bases between. Per germline, CDR1 SGHRS and CDR2 YFSETQ. The length of the CDR3 is 13 residues.

The rearrangement joins TRBV6-5 to TRBJ1-2; 10 bases line up with TRBD1. With V trimmed by 2 bases and J by 8 bases, 8 bases remained unmatched. Germline lookup yields CDR1 MNHEY and CDR2 SVGAGI. This CDR3 spans 15 amino acids. The CDR3, as DNA: TGTGCCAGCAGTTACCCAGACCCGGACAGGGGGGGCTACACCTTC. This translates into CASSYPDPDRGGYTF.

This chain links TRBV7-2 with TRBJ2-2, with D unresolved. The CDR3 is made up of 17 amino acids. The germline V gene has CDR1 SGHTA and CDR2 FQGNSA. Between the trimmed V and J ends, which lost 1 base and 6 bases, there was a span of 18 bases. The CDR3 spells CASSLVAGTVTPGELFF. As DNA, the CDR3 is TGTGCCAGCAGCTTAGTTGCAGGAACCGTGACCCCCGGGGAGCTGTTTTTT.

V gene TRBV6-5 combines with J gene TRBJ2-7, with 9 bases fitting TRBD1. Germline V CDR1 and CDR2: MNHEY, SVGAGI. Losses at the gene ends were 6 bases for V and 3 bases for J; bases not matched to a gene: 3. The CDR3 contains 13 residues. CDR3 region: CASRSGQGYEQYF. CDR3 bases: TGTGCCAGCAGATCGGGACAGGGCTACGAGCAGTACTTC.

The CDR3 region is CASSLFSGPSTDTQYF. CDR3 DNA: TGTGCCAGCAGCTTATTTAGCGGCCCTAGCACAGATACGCAGTATTTT. The chain links TRBV7-9 to TRBJ2-3; a possible D gene is TRBD2 (6 bases). There are 16 residues in the CDR3. The germline CDR1 and CDR2 sequences are SEHNR and FQNEAQ (reference sequence). Trimming took 2 bases from V and 0 from J, leaving 12 bases between them.

This clone appeared a single time. The chain uses TRBV6-5 and TRBJ2-5, with D possibly called TRBD1 or TRBD2 (6 bases each). Deletions cut 0 bases from V and 7 bases from J, with 12 bases between. Germline loops: CDR1 MNHEY, CDR2 SVGAGI. CDR3 length: 14 amino acids. CDR3 sequence reads: CASSYSRGLGTQYF. The DNA of the CDR3 is TGTGCCAGCAGTTACTCACGGGGGCTGGGGACCCAGTACTTC.

CDR3 in DNA: TGTGCCATCAGTGAGTCGACGGGGGGCCAAGAGACCCAGTACTTC. It codes for CAISESTGGQETQYF. This chain links TRBV10-3 with TRBJ2-5, with TRBD2 matching 7 bases. The CDR3 is made up of 15 amino acids. Germline CDR1 and CDR2: ENHRY and SYGVKD. V lost 0 bases, J lost 1 base, and 2 bases stayed unmatched.